There are a few counts of the clone carrying this T cell receptor (beta chain). Antigen: not known. The data stem from a study of beta chain features in type 1 diabetes. The authors took one heparinised blood draw, averaging approximately 110 mL, from each donor. The CDR3 has 15 amino acids. The germline V gene encodes CDR1 SEHNR and CDR2 FQNEAQ (reference sequence). V lost 8 bases, J lost 0 bases, and 4 bases stayed unmatched. Investigators reverse transcribed all isolated RNA, so they sequenced expressed TCRB transcripts. Read counts averaged approximately 3.3 million for samples of naive, central memory and regulatory T cells. This table comes from immunoSEQ multiplex PCR, and its TCRdb copy is limited to in-frame clones, with some not included. The sample lists over 650,000 clones; over 11% were seen once. Findings of the study overall: Shortening that was moderate but significant affected the TCRB CDR3s of Type 1 diabetes patients in all four CD4+ subsets. Short templates might get an advantage during PCR, and this would be equal in patients and controls.

Sequencing was done on a sample of naive CD4+ T cells from blood. The chain recombines TRBV7-9 with TRBJ2-3, with 11 bases that match TRBD2. The source of this sequence is a man between 18 and 35 years old with type 1 diabetes. The CDR3 DNA is TGTGCCAGCTGCACTAGCGGGGGAAGCACAGATACGCAGTATTTT. Translated: CASCTSGGSTDTQYF.